What follows are 9 T cell receptor beta chains derived from one specimen sequenced in a study of blood T cell repertoires in COVID-19. The assay was immunoSEQ multiplex PCR, and TCRdb's table has in-frame clones only and misses some. The profile shows 200,000 to 300,000 clones, roughly four fifths of them singletons. Sequencing was done on a sample of peripheral blood. The receptors were gathered from a woman aged 70-85 years with acute or convalescent COVID-19.

The chain has TRBV4-1 and TRBJ1-2, with 9 nucleotides matching TRBD1. The CDR3 runs 16 residues. The trim removed 4 bases at V and 3 bases at J, leaving 9 bases unmatched. Germline CDR1 MGHRA, CDR2 YSYEKL. CDR3 region: CASSRPPGQGYYGYTF. CDR3 DNA: TGCGCCAGCAGCCGGCCTCCGGGACAGGGATACTATGGCTACACCTTC.

The CDR3: CASSTSGARTGNTIYF. The CDR3 region has the DNA TGTGCCAGCAGCACAAGCGGGGCCCGAACTGGAAACACCATATATTTT. V gene TRBV7-9 combines with J gene TRBJ1-3, with D perhaps matching TRBD1 (5 bases). CDR3 length: 16 residues. CDR1 is SEHNR and CDR2 is FQNEAQ in the germline V gene (reference sequence). V was trimmed by 5 bases and J by 2 bases, leaving 16 bases between them.

V usage is TRBV10-3 and J usage is TRBJ2-3; 10 bases match TRBD2. Germline trimming cut 6 bases from V and 2 bases from J; bases unmatched to any gene: 5. From germline, CDR1 is ENHRY and CDR2 SYGVKD. This CDR3 comprises 15 residues. CDR3 in amino acids: CAIRQGLAATDTQYF. The CDR3 bases are TGTGCCATCAGACAAGGACTAGCGGCCACAGATACGCAGTATTTT.

The chain couples TRBV11-2 to TRBJ1-1; 10 positions agree with TRBD1. The CDR3 extends over 16 amino acids. CDR1 and CDR2 from the germline V gene are SGHAT and FQNNGV. Losses at the gene ends were 1 base for V and 1 base for J; bases not matched to a gene: 3. This CDR3 reads CASSLVGQGTNTEAFF. The DNA of the CDR3 is TGTGCCAGCAGCTTAGTGGGACAGGGGACGAACACTGAAGCTTTCTTT. Using reference TRBV11-2 and TRBJ1-1 for the parts outside the CDR3, the full variable domain is EAGVAQSPRYKIIEKRQSVAFWCNPISGHATLYWYQQILGQGPKLLIQFQNNGVVDDSQLPKDRFSAERLKGVDSTLKIQPAKLEDSAVYLCASSLVGQGTNTEAFFGQGTRLTVV.

A single count supports this clone. This CDR3 reads CSASRGSRSGNTIYF. The CDR3 region has the DNA TGCAGTGCTAGTCGAGGGAGCCGCTCTGGAAACACCATATATTTT. V gene TRBV20-1 combines with J gene TRBJ1-3; D is ambiguous. CDR1 is DFQATT and CDR2 is SNEGSKA in the germline V gene (reference sequence). The CDR3 length is 15 residues. V lost 3 bases and J lost 0, with 12 bases in between.

The chain is built from TRBV5-1 and TRBJ2-2, with TRBD2 matching 11 bases. Germline assignment: CDR1 SGHRS and CDR2 YFSETQ. This CDR3 region has 16 residues. The V gene end was trimmed by 4 bases and the J gene end by 4 bases; junction bases not matched to a gene: 6. CDR3 nucleotide sequence: TGCGCCAGCAGCATAGCGGGGGGGCCGGTCACCGGGGAGCTGTTTTTT. Protein sequence: CASSIAGGPVTGELFF.

This chain links TRBV18 with TRBJ1-2, with 12 bases matching TRBD1. Germline values: CDR1 KGHSH, CDR2 LQKENI. The V and J ends lost 0 bases and 8 bases, in that order; junction bases with no gene match: 4. CDR3 length: 15 amino acids. Here the CDR3 reads CASSPPGQGAGGYTF. The CDR3 DNA is TGTGCCAGCTCACCACCGGGACAGGGGGCGGGAGGCTACACCTTC. The full variable domain, its missing parts supplied by reference TRBV18 and TRBJ1-2, is NAGVMQNPRHLVRRRGQEARLRCSPMKGHSHVYWYRQLPEEGLKFMVYLQKENIIDESGMPKERFSAEFPKEGPSILRIQQVVRGDSAAYFCASSPPGQGAGGYTFGSGTRLTVV.

The chain combines TRBV5-1 with TRBJ2-3; 12 positions agree with TRBD2. This CDR3 comprises 16 residues. J was trimmed by 5 bases and V by 0 bases; bases with no gene match: 4. Per the germline V gene, CDR1 is SGHRS and CDR2 is YFSETQ. The CDR3 DNA reads as TGCGCCAGCAGCTTGGCTAGCGGGGGGGCCGGAGATACGCAGTATTTT. Protein: CASSLASGGAGDTQYF.

The rearrangement uses TRBV6-2 or TRBV6-3 and TRBJ1-4, with D hard to call. V was pared by 1 base and J by 4 bases, with 13 bases between. This CDR3 contains 16 residues. Germline CDR1 and CDR2: MNHEY and SVGEGT. CDR3 region: CASSYLEGVYNEKLFF. CDR3 nucleotide sequence: TGTGCCAGCAGTTACTTAGAGGGCGTCTATAATGAAAAACTGTTTTTT.